The clone carrying this TCR beta chain has only one observation. Its antigen is undetermined. These data originate in a study of cytomegalovirus exposure and HLA in healthy donors. Broader study findings: Because they were indistinguishable, some V segments, including TRBV6-2 and TRBV6-3, were excluded. The dataset shows that most TCR sequences were rare, while some public TCRs occurred in many donors. Earlier findings revealed that most TCR beta V segments proved productive either about 90% or about 30% of the time.

Germline CDR1 reads SGDLS; CDR2 reads YYNGEE. There are 17 residues in the CDR3. Trimming cost V 3 bases and J 1 base; bases outside gene matches: 7. PCR was performed using 60 Vbeta and 13 Jbeta primers. The table came from immunoSEQ multiplex PCR; TCRdb's copy has only in-frame clones and leaves some out. This table holds over 100,000 clones, 74% found once. The chain employs TRBV9 and TRBJ2-3; 11 bases agree with TRBD2. Sample: PBMCs. The receptor was isolated from a man aged 35-49 years in good health and CMV-seropositive. The CDR3 sequence is CASSEGGSGRGTDTQYF. DNA for the CDR3: TGTGCCAGCAGCGAGGGGGGTAGCGGGAGGGGCACAGATACGCAGTATTTT.